What follows describes a single T cell receptor (beta chain). What it binds is not known. Lysates of CMV-infected fibroblasts at 8 to 10 ug/mL stimulated these cells. Sorting of responding CD4+ T cells relied on upregulated CD40 ligand together with CD69. The immunoSEQ assay was version 4, run in survey mode. Assay used: immunoSEQ multiplex PCR; TCRdb lists only in-frame clones, some missing. The sample has 15,000 to 20,000 clones; 65% are singletons. This specimen comes from a study of persistence of HIV-infected CD4 T cells. Study-level information: Suppressive ART had lasted a median of around 8 years.

The V gene lost 6 bases and the J gene lost 3 bases, with 14 bases spanning the gap. This CDR3 region has 13 residues. Per germline, CDR1 SQVTM and CDR2 ANQGSEA. This receptor was identified in an adult woman with HIV who was CMV-seropositive. The sample was CD4+ T cells sorted from PBMCs after roughly 20-hour stimulation, taken from a patient who received antiretroviral therapy. V is TRBV29-1 and J is TRBJ2-5, with D hard to call. For the CDR3, the DNA is TGCAGCGTGAAAAAGTTCACAGAAGAGACCCAGTACTTC. This encodes CSVKKFTEETQYF.